In this sample, the clone carrying this TCR beta chain turned up a few times. The target antigen is unknown. At one of its ends the junction is not consistent with the germline gene, which may arise from a read error. The CDR3 length is 16 residues. Germline values: CDR1 LGHDT, CDR2 YNNKEL (reference sequence). The data stem from a study of metastatic and nonmetastatic thyroid tumors. For the study at large: For malignant and benign thyroid patients, tumor or nodule tissue and blood were the sources whose repertoires were compared. Findings and caveats of the study: Reports indicated that malignant thyroid tumors showed significantly higher TCR beta diversity than benign nodules did, in blood and tumor.

In the original analysis: Using the CDR3 differences seen across clinicopathological groups, the authors built a distant-metastasis classifier for papillary thyroid cancer, which was meant to discriminate distant-metastatic patients. TCRdb ran MiXCR on the PCR reads. TCRdb's processing, not the authors', yielded these V and J calls. The table records about 38,000 clones, roughly 26% of them present only once. Patients were all untreated before their thyroid surgery. The sequenced material came from blood. The clonotype comes from a female donor with papillary thyroid cancer or a benign thyroid nodule (not recorded which). Some clones in this sample may be carry-over from other donors' samples. The chain has TRBV3-1 and TRBJ2-7, with 9 bases lining up with TRBD2. The CDR3 sequence: CAGSLAASGVASEQYF. The CDR3 DNA reads TGTGCCGGCAGCTTGGCGGCTAGCGGGGTGGCAAGCGAGCAGTACTTC.